Ten or more counts support the clone carrying this TCR beta chain. The antigen is not known. This sample was taken from a study of T cells in Graves' hyperthyroidism and ophthalmopathy. RNA transcripts gave rise to amplified TCR beta CDR3 regions. RT-PCR in the first round (using the HTBI primer set) targeted the TCR CDR3. TCRdb re-analysed the multiplex PCR reads in MiXCR, keeping a single row per CDR3 protein. Here the sample spans some 580,000 distinct CDR3 sequences, more than 15% being singletons. The CDR3 sequence is 11 residues long. The V and J ends lost 6 bases and 7 bases respectively, with 7 bases between them. The germline gives CDR1 MDHEN, CDR2 SYDVKM. With duration under 3 months, ophthalmopathy was active: Clinical Activity Score at least 3, NOSPECS at least 4. Over 8 ml fresh peripheral blood yielded the PBMCs. Study conclusions and caveats: Before onset, ophthalmopathy was predicted by the model a median about six months earlier.

This receptor was identified in a woman between 35 and 50 years old with Graves' ophthalmopathy. The chain is built from TRBV28 and TRBJ2-1; no definite D call. The sample taken for sequencing was blood. The CDR3 nucleotides are TGTGCCAGCAGGGCAAGGAATGAGCAGTTCTTC. Protein sequence: CASRARNEQFF. Based on the CDR3 plus reference TRBV28 and TRBJ2-1, the full variable domain is DVKVTQSSRYLVKRTGEKVFLECVQDMDHENMFWYRQDPGLGLRLIYFSYDVKMKEKGDIPEGYSVSREKKERFSLILESASTNQTSMYLCASRARNEQFFGPGTRLTVL.